This TCR beta chain was identified during a study of T cell changes during pregnancy in multiple sclerosis. The CDR3 contains 12 residues. The germline gives CDR1 MDHEN, CDR2 SYDVKM. V dropped 4 bases and J dropped 8 bases, with 8 bases sitting between them. Some clones are missing from TCRdb's copy, which holds only in-frame ones; the method was immunoSEQ multiplex PCR. The data show about 68,000 clones, 80% to 95% seen once. The sequencing used peripheral blood, collected after pregnancy. The rearrangement joins TRBV28 to TRBJ1-4; perhaps TRBD1 as D (6 bases). This clonotype originated in a female donor in good health, enrolled as a control in a pregnancy study. The CDR3 sequence: CASSSQGEKLFF. In DNA form, the CDR3 reads TGTGCCAGCAGTTCCCAGGGGGAAAAACTGTTTTTT.